A single sample gave rise to the 14 T cell receptor beta chains below, sequenced in a study of radiation and T cells in renal cell carcinoma. Time point denoted: blood 2 weeks post-SBRT. Treatment described: 15 Gy SBRT to primary tumor, nephrectomy 4 weeks later. Profiled with immunoSEQ multiplex PCR; TCRdb holds only in-frame clones, not every one. The data contain roughly 140,000 clones, 87% of them singletons. The source was blood, collected from a patient whose treatment included radiotherapy and nephrectomy. Receptors were obtained from a woman aged 50 to 60 with renal cell carcinoma.

This chain connects TRBV2 to TRBJ1-1; D is unresolved. The CDR3 is 13 amino acids. CDR1 and CDR2 from the germline V gene are SNHLY and FYNNEI. The germline V and J ends were trimmed by 7 bases and 0 bases, with 9 bases remaining between them. CDR3 amino acids: CASTKSMNTEAFF. DNA for the CDR3: TGTGCCAGCACTAAGAGCATGAACACTGAAGCTTTCTTT.

This clone has just one count. This sequence joins TRBV21-1 and TRBJ2-1; TRBD1 reflects the table's D call only, with no check against the DNA. TRBV21-1 has pseudogene status. This CDR3 has 12 residues. The DNA for the CDR3 is TGTGCCAGCAGCCTGGGACAGAAAGAGCAGTTCTTC. This encodes CASSLGQKEQFF.

The chain uses TRBV4-3 and TRBJ1-2; D might be TRBD1 (6 bases). The CDR3 is made up of 15 amino acids. The germline V gene has CDR1 LGHNA and CDR2 YSLEER. V was cut by 3 bases and J by 0 bases, with 11 bases left in between. CDR3 sequence: CASSQEQGPNYGYTF. In DNA, the CDR3 is TGCGCCAGCAGCCAGGAACAGGGCCCTAACTATGGCTACACCTTC.

This rearrangement joins TRBV5-1 to TRBJ1-1, with D tentatively TRBD1 (5 bases). V was pared by 3 bases and J by 2 bases, with 14 bases between. This CDR3 contains 15 residues. CDR1 is SGHRS, CDR2 YFSETQ, per germline. CDR3 in amino acids: CASSSYGDPNTEAFF. The DNA for the CDR3 is TGCGCCAGCAGCTCCTACGGGGACCCAAACACTGAAGCTTTCTTT.

J is TRBJ1-1 and V is TRBV5-1, with 7 bases aligning to TRBD1. The junction had 10 bases not matched to a gene; V was cut back by 4 bases and J by 4 bases. This CDR3 comprises 15 residues. Germline V gives CDR1 SGHRS, CDR2 YFSETQ. The CDR3: CASSTSTGRGTEAFF. Here the CDR3 DNA reads TGCGCCAGCAGCACCTCGACAGGGCGGGGCACTGAAGCTTTCTTT. Complete variable domain (other parts from reference TRBV5-1 and TRBJ1-1): KAGVTQTPRYLIKTRGQQVTLSCSPISGHRSVSWYQQTPGQGLQFLFEYFSETQRNKGNFPGRFSGRQFSNSRSEMNVSTLELGDSALYLCASSTSTGRGTEAFFGQGTRLTVV.

This rearrangement joins TRBV15 to TRBJ1-1, with D possibly matching TRBD1 (6 bases). V was trimmed by 0 bases and J by 0 bases, leaving 14 bases between them. The length of the CDR3 is 17 residues. Germline V gene data show CDR1 as LNHNV and CDR2 as YYDKDF (reference sequence). CDR3: CATSREAGARMNTEAFF. Written as DNA, the CDR3 is TGTGCCACCAGCAGAGAGGCAGGGGCAAGGATGAACACTGAAGCTTTCTTT.

This chain joins TRBV19 and TRBJ2-7; TRBD1 agrees at 7 bases. Germline V gives CDR1 LNHDA, CDR2 SQIVND (reference sequence). After removal of 7 bases from V and 4 bases from J, the junction contained 13 bases not matched to a gene. This CDR3 spans 15 amino acids. DNA for the CDR3: TGTGCCAGTACTCTAAGGGCGGACAGGATGTACGAGCAGTACTTC. It translates to CASTLRADRMYEQYF.

Concerning this clone: A far larger clone is only one base removed, so a read error is likely. This CDR3 is also generated by other DNA sequences in the sample. The chain uses TRBV11-2 and TRBJ1-4, with D hard to call. Germline CDR1 reads SGHAT; CDR2 reads FQNNGV. V was trimmed by 5 bases and J by 8 bases, leaving 15 bases between them. There are 14 residues in the CDR3. The CDR3 protein is CASSQDLRSEKLFF. CDR3 nucleotides: TGTGCCAGCAGCCAAGACCTACGGTCGGAAAAACTGTTTTTT.

V and J are TRBV5-1 and TRBJ2-3; 8 bases match TRBD2. The CDR3 runs 16 residues. Germline V gives CDR1 SGHRS, CDR2 YFSETQ. V lost 2 bases to trimming and J lost 6 bases; unmatched junction nucleotides: 11. As DNA, the CDR3 is TGCGCCAGCAGCTTCCGGGCGGGGGGCCCGGGGGATACGCAGTATTTT. This sequence encodes CASSFRAGGPGDTQYF.

A single count supports this clone. The chain is built from TRBV27 and TRBJ1-2; D call uncertain. The CDR3 has 14 residues. Trimming removed 8 bases from V and 2 bases from J, with 15 bases in between. Per germline, CDR1 MNHEY and CDR2 SMNVEV (reference sequence). CDR3 residues: CASGPTATNYGYTF. The CDR3 nucleotides are TGTGCCAGCGGCCCCACAGCGACCAACTATGGCTACACCTTC.

This sequence joins TRBV11-2 and TRBJ1-2; possibly TRBD1 for D (5 bases). The germline CDR1 and CDR2 sequences are SGHAT and FQNNGV. Trimming cost V 5 bases and J 4 bases, with 11 bases left between them. The CDR3 is made up of 13 amino acids. In DNA, the CDR3 is TGTGCCAGCAGCCATAGACAGTCCTATGGCTACACCTTC. Translation gives CASSHRQSYGYTF.

V and J are TRBV7-8 and TRBJ1-6, with D uncertain. This CDR3 contains 13 residues. The germline V gene encodes CDR1 SGHVS and CDR2 FQNEAQ. V gave up 0 bases and J gave up 8 bases, with 5 bases separating them. CDR3 DNA sequence: TGTGCCAGCAGCTTAGCCTTAGATTCACCCCTCCACTTT. It yields the protein CASSLALDSPLHF.

V usage is TRBV5-8 and J usage is TRBJ1-5, with D possibly TRBD1 on 5 matching bases. Germline CDR1 and CDR2: SGHTS and YDEGEE. Between the trimmed V and J ends, which lost 1 base and 2 bases, there was a span of 16 bases. The CDR3 loop spans 17 amino acids. CDR3 amino acids: CASSLWIGEVGNQPQHF. The CDR3 coding sequence is TGTGCCAGCAGCTTGTGGATAGGGGAAGTCGGCAATCAGCCCCAGCATTTT.

The CDR3 region has the DNA TGTGCCAGCGTGCAGACAGGGGCGACCGGGGAGCTGTTTTTT. It translates to CASVQTGATGELFF. V usage is TRBV7-9 and J usage is TRBJ2-2; the match to TRBD1 covers 8 bases. This CDR3 has 14 residues. Germline trimming cut 8 bases from V and 5 bases from J; bases unmatched to any gene: 7. The germline V gene encodes CDR1 SEHNR and CDR2 FQNEAQ (reference sequence).